This T cell receptor (beta chain) was profiled in a study of vaccination effects on CD4 cells after COVID-19. Overall study findings and caveats: After vaccination, at late timepoints, clones induced by infection and by vaccine contracted markedly.

Germline V gene lookup returns CDR1 SQVTM and CDR2 ANQGSEA. V was clipped by 1 base and J by 2 bases; unmatched bases: 4. CDR3 size: 14 residues. On this clone: The target antigen is unknown.

The assay was immunoSEQ multiplex PCR, and TCRdb's table has in-frame clones only and misses some. Found here are over 45,000 clones, roughly three quarters of them singletons; the top ten hold about 7%. Subsequent to ten to eleven days of culture, CD4+ T cells were isolated. All study participants received two doses of BNT162b2 or mRNA-1273 vaccine. Vaccine recipients, nucleocapsid antibody negative, had no prior SARS-CoV-2 infection. Researchers swapped half the medium for IL-2 medium on both days 3 and 7. Sample: CD4+ T cells from PBMCs cultured without peptide, taken after COVID-19 vaccination. V is TRBV29-1 and J is TRBJ1-2, with 7 nucleotides matching TRBD1. This clonotype was sampled from a human donor who received a COVID-19 vaccine. CDR3 sequence: CSVEAGGMNYGYTF. The CDR3 coding sequence is TGCAGCGTTGAAGCAGGGGGAATGAACTATGGCTACACCTTC. The whole variable domain, remainder taken from reference TRBV29-1 and TRBJ1-2, is SAVISQKPSRDICQRGTSLTIQCQVDSQVTMMFWYRQQPGQSLTLIATANQGSEATYESGFVIDKFPISRPNLTFSTLTVSNMSPEDSSIYLCSVEAGGMNYGYTFGSGTRLTVV.